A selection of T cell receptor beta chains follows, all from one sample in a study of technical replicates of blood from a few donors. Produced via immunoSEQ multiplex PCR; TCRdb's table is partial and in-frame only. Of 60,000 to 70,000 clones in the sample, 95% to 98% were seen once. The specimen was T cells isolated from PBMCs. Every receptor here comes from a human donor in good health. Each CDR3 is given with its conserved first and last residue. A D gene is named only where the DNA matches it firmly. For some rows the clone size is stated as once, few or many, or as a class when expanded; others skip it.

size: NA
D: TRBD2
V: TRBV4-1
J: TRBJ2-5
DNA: TGCGCCAGCAGCCAAGCGGGACTAGCGGCCCAGTACTTC
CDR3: CASSQAGLAAQYF

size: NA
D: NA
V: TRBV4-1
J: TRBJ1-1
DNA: TGCGCCAGCAGCGGTACAGGGCTGAACACTGAAGCTTTCTTT
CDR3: CASSGTGLNTEAFF

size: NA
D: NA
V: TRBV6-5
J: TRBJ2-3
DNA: TGTGCCAGCAGTTACCGAAGGGGCCGAGCGCAGTATTTT
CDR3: CASSYRRGRAQYF

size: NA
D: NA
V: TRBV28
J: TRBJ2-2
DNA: TGTGCCAGCAGTTCACGGTATAACACCGGGGAGCTGTTTTTT
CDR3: CASSSRYNTGELFF

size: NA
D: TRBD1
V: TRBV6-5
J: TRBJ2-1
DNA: TGTGCCAGCAGTTACTCAGGGGGCCTCTACAATGAGCAGTTCTTC
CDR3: CASSYSGGLYNEQFF

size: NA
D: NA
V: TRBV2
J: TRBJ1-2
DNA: TGTGCCAGCAGCGTTGACAGCTACTATGGCTACACCTTC
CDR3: CASSVDSYYGYTF

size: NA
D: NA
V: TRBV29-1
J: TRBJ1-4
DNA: TGCAGCGTAACGGGGTACCGAGGCACTAATGAAAAACTGTTTTTT
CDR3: CSVTGYRGTNEKLFF

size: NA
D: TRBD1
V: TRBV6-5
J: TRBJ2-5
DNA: TGTGCCAGCAGTTACGGGACAGACCTCCAAGAGACCCAGTACTTC
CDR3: CASSYGTDLQETQYF

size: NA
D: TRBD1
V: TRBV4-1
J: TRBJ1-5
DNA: TGCGCCAGCAGCCCTACACTACTGGCAGGGGGTGTTAGCAATCAGCCCCAGCATTTT
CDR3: CASSPTLLAGGVSNQPQHF

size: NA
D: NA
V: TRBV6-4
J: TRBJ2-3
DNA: TGTGCCAGCAGTGAAAGGGGGGGGGCCACAGATACGCAGTATTTT
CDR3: CASSERGGATDTQYF

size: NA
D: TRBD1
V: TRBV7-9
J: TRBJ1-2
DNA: TGTGCCAGCAGCTTAGGAGGGGGCGCCGGCTACACCTTC
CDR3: CASSLGGGAGYTF

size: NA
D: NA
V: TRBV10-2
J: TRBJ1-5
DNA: TGCGCCACAGGAGGGGCCTCCCAACAGCCCCAGCATTTT
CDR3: CATGGASQQPQHF

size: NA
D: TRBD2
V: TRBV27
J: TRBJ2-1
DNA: TGTGCCAGCAGTTTATCGAGTGGACTAGCGCCGGTAGGGGAGCAGTTCTTC
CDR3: CASSLSSGLAPVGEQFF

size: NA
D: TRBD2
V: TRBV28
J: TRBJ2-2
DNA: TGTGCCAGCCGGGGGAGGGTTAAGGACACCGGGGAGCTGTTTTTT
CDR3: CASRGRVKDTGELFF

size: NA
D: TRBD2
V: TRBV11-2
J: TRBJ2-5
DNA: TGTGCCAGCAGTTTAAGGGCTAGCGGGGAAGAGACCCAGTACTTC
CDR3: CASSLRASGEETQYF

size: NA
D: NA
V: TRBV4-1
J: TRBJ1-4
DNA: TGCGCCAGCAGCGAAGTAACAACTAATGAAAAACTGTTTTTT
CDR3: CASSEVTTNEKLFF

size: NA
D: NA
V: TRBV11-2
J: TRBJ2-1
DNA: TGTGCCAGCAGCTTTGGGGACTTCCTGGATGAGCAGTTCTTC
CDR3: CASSFGDFLDEQFF

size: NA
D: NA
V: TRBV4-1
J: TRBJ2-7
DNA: TGCGCCAGCAGCCAACCTCCTTTAGGGAGGCCCCAAACCTACGAGCAGTACTTC
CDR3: CASSQPPLGRPQTYEQYF

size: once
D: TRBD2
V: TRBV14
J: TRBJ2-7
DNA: TGTGCCAGCAGCCCATGGACTAGCGGGACCTACGAGCAGTACTTC
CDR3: CASSPWTSGTYEQYF

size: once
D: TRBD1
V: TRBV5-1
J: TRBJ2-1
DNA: TGCGCCAGTCGGGACAGGACTTTCGGCAATGAGCAGTTCTTC
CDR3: CASRDRTFGNEQFF

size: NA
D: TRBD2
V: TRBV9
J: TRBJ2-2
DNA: TGTGCCAGCAGTACCGCGGGGGGGCAGACCGGGGAGCTGTTTTTT
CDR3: CASSTAGGQTGELFF

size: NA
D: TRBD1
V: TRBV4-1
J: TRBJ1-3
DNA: TGCGCCAGCAGCCAAGCGCCGGACAGGTCGGCGAGAAACACCATATATTTT
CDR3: CASSQAPDRSARNTIYF